This is a list of T cell receptor beta chains from one sample in a study of TIL therapy for anti-PD-1-resistant metastatic lung cancer. Only in-frame clones appear in the TCRdb table, and some are missing; sequencing was by immunoSEQ multiplex PCR. This sample has approximately 23,000 clones, with about 60% found just once. This sample comprised tumor tissue, obtained at baseline. All receptors derive from a woman aged 25 to 80 with non-small cell lung cancer. Both conserved end residues are part of each CDR3. The order of the fields is CDR3 length, V gene, clone size, D gene, J gene, CDR3 protein, CDR3 DNA. D genes are given only for firm matches. Clone size is given for some rows only: seen once, a few or many times, or a class if the clone is expanded.

len: 18; v_gene: TRBV5-3; abundance: few; d_gene: TRBD2; j_gene: TRBJ2-7; CDR3aa: CARRDCRTSGRAIHEQYF; CDR3nt: TGTGCCAGAAGGGATTGCAGGACTAGCGGGAGGGCGATCCACGAGCAGTACTTC
len: 19; v_gene: TRBV11-2; abundance: -; d_gene: -; j_gene: TRBJ2-7; CDR3aa: CASSLGLGEGGDRAYEQYF; CDR3nt: TGTGCCAGCAGCTTAGGCCTGGGGGAGGGCGGGGACAGAGCCTACGAGCAGTACTTC
len: 12; v_gene: TRBV12-5; abundance: -; d_gene: -; j_gene: TRBJ2-2; CDR3aa: CASGGDTGELFF; CDR3nt: TGTGCTAGTGGAGGGGACACCGGGGAGCTGTTTTTT
len: 14; v_gene: TRBV29-1; abundance: few; d_gene: -; j_gene: TRBJ1-5; CDR3aa: CSCRDGDTNQPQHF; CDR3nt: TGCAGCTGCCGTGACGGCGACACGAATCAGCCCCAGCATTTT
len: 13; v_gene: TRBV4-1; abundance: -; d_gene: -; j_gene: TRBJ2-5; CDR3aa: CASSLEGRETQYF; CDR3nt: TGCGCCAGCAGCCTCGAAGGGAGAGAGACCCAGTACTTC
len: 14; v_gene: TRBV30; abundance: few; d_gene: -; j_gene: TRBJ1-2; CDR3aa: CAWTGEAANYGYTF; CDR3nt: TGTGCCTGGACAGGGGAGGCGGCTAACTATGGCTACACCTTC
len: 12; v_gene: TRBV30; abundance: -; d_gene: -; j_gene: TRBJ1-5; CDR3aa: CAWSYSNQPQHF; CDR3nt: TGTGCCTGGAGTTATAGCAATCAGCCCCAGCATTTT
len: 15; v_gene: TRBV11-2; abundance: -; d_gene: -; j_gene: TRBJ2-7; CDR3aa: CASSSLGGNSYEQYF; CDR3nt: TGTGCCAGCAGCTCCCTTGGCGGTAACTCCTACGAGCAGTACTTC
len: 13; v_gene: TRBV6-1; abundance: few; d_gene: -; j_gene: TRBJ2-7; CDR3aa: CASSEGSTYEQYF; CDR3nt: TGTGCCAGCAGTGAAGGTTCTACCTACGAGCAGTACTTC
len: 13; v_gene: TRBV5-1; abundance: few; d_gene: TRBD1; j_gene: TRBJ2-1; CDR3aa: CASSLGDRNEQFF; CDR3nt: TGCGCCAGCAGCTTGGGGGACAGGAATGAGCAGTTCTTC
len: 15; v_gene: TRBV5-4; abundance: many; d_gene: TRBD2; j_gene: TRBJ2-7; CDR3aa: CASSPTSGSHYEQYF; CDR3nt: TGTGCCAGCAGCCCCACTAGCGGGAGTCACTACGAGCAGTACTTC
len: 15; v_gene: TRBV29-1; abundance: -; d_gene: -; j_gene: TRBJ2-1; CDR3aa: CSVETLLAKLNEQFF; CDR3nt: TGCAGCGTTGAAACTCTCCTAGCGAAACTCAATGAGCAGTTCTTC
len: 16; v_gene: TRBV5-4; abundance: -; d_gene: -; j_gene: TRBJ1-1; CDR3aa: CASSPMAQGGNTEAFF; CDR3nt: TGTGCCAGCAGTCCTATGGCTCAGGGAGGGAACACTGAAGCTTTCTTT
len: 13; v_gene: TRBV6-5; abundance: -; d_gene: TRBD2; j_gene: TRBJ2-7; CDR3aa: CASTPAGAREQYF; CDR3nt: TGTGCCAGCACACCAGCGGGAGCACGGGAGCAGTACTTC
len: 14; v_gene: TRBV7-2; abundance: -; d_gene: -; j_gene: TRBJ2-2; CDR3aa: CASRIEINTGELFF; CDR3nt: TGTGCCAGCAGGATCGAGATTAACACCGGGGAGCTGTTTTTT
len: 14; v_gene: TRBV7-9; abundance: -; d_gene: -; j_gene: TRBJ1-5; CDR3aa: CASSQDRLNQPQHF; CDR3nt: TGTGCCAGCAGCCAAGACAGGCTCAATCAGCCCCAGCATTTT
len: 16; v_gene: TRBV15; abundance: -; d_gene: -; j_gene: TRBJ1-3; CDR3aa: CATSRGSRLSGNTIYF; CDR3nt: TGTGCCACCAGCAGAGGGTCGAGGTTATCTGGAAACACCATATATTTT
len: 15; v_gene: TRBV30; abundance: -; d_gene: TRBD2; j_gene: TRBJ2-3; CDR3aa: CAWGTSGRTTDTQYF; CDR3nt: TGTGCCTGGGGGACTAGCGGGAGGACCACAGATACGCAGTATTTT
len: 13; v_gene: TRBV10-3; abundance: -; d_gene: -; j_gene: TRBJ2-1; CDR3aa: CAISDSSEDEQFF; CDR3nt: TGTGCCATCAGCGATAGTAGTGAGGATGAGCAGTTCTTC
len: 13; v_gene: TRBV7-9; abundance: -; d_gene: -; j_gene: TRBJ1-1; CDR3aa: CASSSRAGAEAFF; CDR3nt: TGTGCCAGCAGCTCAAGGGCTGGCGCTGAAGCTTTCTTT
len: 15; v_gene: TRBV14; abundance: -; d_gene: TRBD1; j_gene: TRBJ1-4; CDR3aa: CASSPRQGTNEKLFF; CDR3nt: TGTGCCAGCAGCCCCCGACAGGGAACTAATGAAAAACTGTTTTTT
len: 14; v_gene: TRBV5-1; abundance: -; d_gene: -; j_gene: TRBJ2-1; CDR3aa: CASSLVAGYNEQFF; CDR3nt: TGCGCCAGCAGCTTGGTGGCGGGGTACAATGAGCAGTTCTTC
len: 16; v_gene: TRBV19; abundance: once; d_gene: -; j_gene: TRBJ2-6; CDR3aa: CASSQGTGSGANVLTF; CDR3nt: TGTGCCAGTAGTCAGGGAACGGGCTCTGGGGCCAACGTCCTGACTTTC
len: 13; v_gene: TRBV19; abundance: -; d_gene: -; j_gene: TRBJ1-5; CDR3aa: CASSPGNNQPQHF; CDR3nt: TGTGCCAGTAGTCCGGGGAACAATCAGCCCCAGCATTTT
len: 14; v_gene: TRBV6-1; abundance: -; d_gene: TRBD2; j_gene: TRBJ2-5; CDR3aa: CASSAASGWETQYF; CDR3nt: TGTGCCAGCAGTGCGGCTAGCGGGTGGGAGACCCAGTACTTC
len: 16; v_gene: TRBV6-1; abundance: few; d_gene: TRBD2; j_gene: TRBJ2-1; CDR3aa: CASRERGLEDYNEQFF; CDR3nt: TGTGCCAGCAGAGAAAGAGGACTAGAGGATTACAATGAGCAGTTCTTC
len: 14; v_gene: TRBV5-5; abundance: -; d_gene: -; j_gene: TRBJ2-3; CDR3aa: CASSLVAVTDTQYF; CDR3nt: TGTGCCAGCAGCTTGGTGGCTGTCACAGATACGCAGTATTTT
len: 13; v_gene: TRBV14; abundance: -; d_gene: -; j_gene: TRBJ2-2; CDR3aa: CASSPRRTGELFF; CDR3nt: TGTGCCAGCAGCCCCCGACGTACCGGGGAGCTGTTTTTT
len: 17; v_gene: TRBV30; abundance: -; d_gene: -; j_gene: TRBJ2-5; CDR3aa: CAWSVNTSGRRGETQYF; CDR3nt: TGTGCCTGGAGTGTAAACACGAGCGGCCGGAGGGGAGAGACCCAGTACTTC
len: 16; v_gene: TRBV19; abundance: -; d_gene: TRBD1; j_gene: TRBJ1-3; CDR3aa: CASSIGDRGEENTIYF; CDR3nt: TGTGCCAGTAGTATCGGGGACAGGGGCGAGGAGAACACCATATATTTT
len: 12; v_gene: TRBV2; abundance: -; d_gene: -; j_gene: TRBJ2-1; CDR3aa: CASQGLSNEQFF; CDR3nt: TGTGCCAGTCAGGGCCTTTCCAATGAGCAGTTCTTC
len: 16; v_gene: TRBV5-1; abundance: -; d_gene: -; j_gene: TRBJ2-2; CDR3aa: CASSLIFGAGTGELFF; CDR3nt: TGCGCCAGCAGCTTGATCTTCGGGGCGGGCACCGGGGAGCTGTTTTTT
len: 13; v_gene: TRBV30; abundance: -; d_gene: -; j_gene: TRBJ2-1; CDR3aa: CAWNPLAVREQFF; CDR3nt: TGTGCCTGGAACCCTCTGGCAGTGCGGGAGCAGTTCTTC
len: 14; v_gene: TRBV5-1; abundance: -; d_gene: -; j_gene: TRBJ2-3; CDR3aa: CASSVVLFTDTQYF; CDR3nt: TGCGCCAGCAGCGTGGTGCTTTTCACAGATACGCAGTATTTT
len: 16; v_gene: TRBV19; abundance: few; d_gene: -; j_gene: TRBJ1-1; CDR3aa: CASSIGSGRGSTEAFF; CDR3nt: TGTGCCAGTAGTATAGGCTCGGGACGAGGGAGCACTGAAGCTTTCTTT
len: 14; v_gene: TRBV7-2; abundance: -; d_gene: -; j_gene: TRBJ2-7; CDR3aa: CASSPGTARAEQYF; CDR3nt: TGTGCCAGCAGCCCCGGGACCGCTCGGGCCGAGCAGTACTTC
len: 14; v_gene: TRBV6-6; abundance: -; d_gene: TRBD1; j_gene: TRBJ1-2; CDR3aa: CASSYSGQIYGYTF; CDR3nt: TGTGCCAGCAGTTACTCGGGACAGATATATGGCTACACCTTC
len: 14; v_gene: TRBV6-1; abundance: -; d_gene: -; j_gene: TRBJ1-1; CDR3aa: CASSLAGKNTEAFF; CDR3nt: TGTGCCAGCAGTTTGGCGGGTAAGAACACTGAAGCTTTCTTT
len: 14; v_gene: TRBV14; abundance: -; d_gene: -; j_gene: TRBJ1-1; CDR3aa: CASSPWTSNTEAFF; CDR3nt: TGTGCCAGCAGCCCCTGGACATCGAACACTGAAGCTTTCTTT
len: 14; v_gene: TRBV5-8; abundance: -; d_gene: -; j_gene: TRBJ2-3; CDR3aa: CASSHTQGEDTQYF; CDR3nt: TGTGCCAGCAGCCATACCCAGGGTGAGGATACGCAGTATTTT
len: 19; v_gene: TRBV5-4; abundance: few; d_gene: -; j_gene: TRBJ1-2; CDR3aa: CASRKGPGGVGLEDYGYTF; CDR3nt: TGTGCCAGCAGAAAAGGGCCCGGGGGAGTGGGCCTGGAGGACTATGGCTACACCTTC
len: 13; v_gene: TRBV11-2; abundance: -; d_gene: TRBD1; j_gene: TRBJ2-7; CDR3aa: CASSLRDRSEQYF; CDR3nt: TGTGCCAGCAGCTTAAGGGACAGAAGCGAGCAGTACTTC
len: 20; v_gene: TRBV5-1; abundance: -; d_gene: TRBD1; j_gene: TRBJ1-1; CDR3aa: CASSGAGTGFPAGQNTEAFF; CDR3nt: TGCGCCAGCAGCGGGGCCGGGACAGGGTTCCCGGCGGGGCAGAACACTGAAGCTTTCTTT
len: 12; v_gene: TRBV7-9; abundance: -; d_gene: TRBD1; j_gene: TRBJ1-5; CDR3aa: CASSVTGGVQHF; CDR3nt: TGTGCCAGCAGCGTCACAGGGGGGGTACAGCATTTT
len: 16; v_gene: TRBV7-8; abundance: -; d_gene: -; j_gene: TRBJ2-1; CDR3aa: CASISRSGRTNNEQFF; CDR3nt: TGTGCCAGCATATCGCGGTCGGGTAGGACAAACAATGAGCAGTTCTTC
len: 16; v_gene: TRBV6-5; abundance: -; d_gene: -; j_gene: TRBJ1-3; CDR3aa: CASSYSLGFSGNTIYF; CDR3nt: TGTGCCAGCAGTTACTCATTGGGTTTCTCTGGAAACACCATATATTTT